This TCR beta chain was documented in a study of regulatory T cells in long-lasting Graves disease. TCR beta libraries were built with iRepertoire HTBI primers and Arm-PCR of CDR3 regions. Using its own MiXCR run on the multiplex PCR reads, TCRdb lists one record per CDR3 protein. The top ten hold about an eighth of the sample, which has about half a million distinct CDR3 sequences, approximately 22% seen once. There are a few counts of this clonotype. It may be a read error: a sequence one base away is much more abundant. The time point is: persistent/refractory GD, antithyroid drugs over 5 years with positive TRAb. PBMC RNA served as the TCR library source. This CDR3 has 12 residues. V lost 6 bases, J lost 5 bases, and 10 bases lay in between. Germline-derived CDR1 and CDR2 are MDHEN and SYDVKM.

This TCR derives from a female donor with Graves disease. This sequence joins TRBV28 and TRBJ1-2; D unclear. Sequencing used peripheral blood mononuclear cells (PBMCs), obtained when the disease was refractory, from a patient treated with antithyroid drugs. The CDR3 loop is CASSPSAYGYTF. CDR3 in DNA: TGTGCCAGCAGCCCCAGTGCTTATGGCTACACCTTC.